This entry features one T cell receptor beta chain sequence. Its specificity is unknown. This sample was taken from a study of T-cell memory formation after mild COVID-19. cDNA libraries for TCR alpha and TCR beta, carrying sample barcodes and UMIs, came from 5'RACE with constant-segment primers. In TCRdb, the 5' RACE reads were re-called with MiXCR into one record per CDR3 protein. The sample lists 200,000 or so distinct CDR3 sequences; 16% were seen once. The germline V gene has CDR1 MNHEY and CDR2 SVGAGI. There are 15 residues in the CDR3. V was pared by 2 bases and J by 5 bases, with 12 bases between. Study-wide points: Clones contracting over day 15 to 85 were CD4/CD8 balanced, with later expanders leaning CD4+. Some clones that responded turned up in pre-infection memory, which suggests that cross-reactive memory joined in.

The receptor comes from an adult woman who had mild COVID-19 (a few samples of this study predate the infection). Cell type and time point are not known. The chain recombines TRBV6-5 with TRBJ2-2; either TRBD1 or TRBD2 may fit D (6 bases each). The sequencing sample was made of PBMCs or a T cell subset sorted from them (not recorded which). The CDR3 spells CASSYEGGGTGELFF. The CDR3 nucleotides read TGTGCCAGCAGTTACGAAGGAGGGGGGACCGGGGAGCTGTTTTTT.